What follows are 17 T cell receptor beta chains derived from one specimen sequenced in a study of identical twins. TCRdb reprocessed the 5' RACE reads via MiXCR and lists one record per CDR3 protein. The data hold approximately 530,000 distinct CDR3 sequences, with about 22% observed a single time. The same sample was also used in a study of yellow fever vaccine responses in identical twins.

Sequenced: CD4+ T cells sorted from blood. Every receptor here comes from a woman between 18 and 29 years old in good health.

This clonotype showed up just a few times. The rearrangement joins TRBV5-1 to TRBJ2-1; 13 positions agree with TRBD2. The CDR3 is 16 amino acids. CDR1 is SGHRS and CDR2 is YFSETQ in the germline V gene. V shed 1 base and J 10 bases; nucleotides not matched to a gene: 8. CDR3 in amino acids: CASSLSRTSGREEQFF. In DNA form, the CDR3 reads TGCGCCAGCAGCTTGTCTCGGACTAGCGGGAGAGAGGAGCAGTTCTTC.

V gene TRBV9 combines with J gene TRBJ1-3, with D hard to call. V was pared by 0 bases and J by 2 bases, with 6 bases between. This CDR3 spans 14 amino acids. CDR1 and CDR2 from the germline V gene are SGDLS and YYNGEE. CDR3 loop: CASSVGGAGNTIYF. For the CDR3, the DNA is TGTGCCAGCAGCGTAGGGGGAGCTGGAAACACCATATATTTT.

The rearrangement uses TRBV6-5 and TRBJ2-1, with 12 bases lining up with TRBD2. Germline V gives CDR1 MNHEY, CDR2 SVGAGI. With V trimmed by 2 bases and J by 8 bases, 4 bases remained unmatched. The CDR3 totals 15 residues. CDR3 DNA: TGTGCCAGCAGTTACCAGACTAGCGGGAGTTATGAGCAGTTCTTC. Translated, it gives CASSYQTSGSYEQFF.

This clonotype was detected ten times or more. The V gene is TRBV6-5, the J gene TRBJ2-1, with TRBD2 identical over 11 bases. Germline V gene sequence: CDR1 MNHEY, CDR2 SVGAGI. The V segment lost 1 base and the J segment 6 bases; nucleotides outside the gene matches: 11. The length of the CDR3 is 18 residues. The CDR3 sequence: CASSYYTSGRERANEQFF. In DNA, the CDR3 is TGTGCCAGCAGTTACTATACTAGCGGGAGAGAAAGGGCCAATGAGCAGTTCTTC.

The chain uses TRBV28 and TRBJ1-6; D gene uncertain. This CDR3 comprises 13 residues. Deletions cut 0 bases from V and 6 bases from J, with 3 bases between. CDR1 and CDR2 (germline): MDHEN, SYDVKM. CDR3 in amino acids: CASSLWANSPLHF. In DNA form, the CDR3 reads TGTGCCAGCAGTTTATGGGCTAATTCACCCCTCCACTTT.

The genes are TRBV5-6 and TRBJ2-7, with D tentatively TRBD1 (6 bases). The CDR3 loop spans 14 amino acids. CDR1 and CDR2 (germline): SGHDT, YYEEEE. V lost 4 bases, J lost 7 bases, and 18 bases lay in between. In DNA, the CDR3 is TGTGCCAGCAGCCAGAAGGACAGTTTCCGAGAGCAGTACTTC. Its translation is CASSQKDSFREQYF.

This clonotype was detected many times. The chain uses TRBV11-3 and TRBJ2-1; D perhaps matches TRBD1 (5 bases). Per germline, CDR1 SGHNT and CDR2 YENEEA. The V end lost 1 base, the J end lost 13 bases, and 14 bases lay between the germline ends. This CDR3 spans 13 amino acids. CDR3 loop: CASSLVGGADQFF. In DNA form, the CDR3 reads TGTGCCAGCAGCTTAGTGGGTGGGGCGGATCAGTTCTTC.

CDR3 in DNA: TGTGCCAGCAGCTCGGGGGCCGGCAATGAGCAGTTCTTC. Protein product: CASSSGAGNEQFF. The chain couples TRBV7-3 to TRBJ2-1; TRBD1 or TRBD2 may be the D gene (6 bases each). The CDR3 runs 13 residues. Germline CDR1 reads SGHTA; CDR2 reads FQGTGA. V was pared by 4 bases and J by 6 bases, with 10 bases between.

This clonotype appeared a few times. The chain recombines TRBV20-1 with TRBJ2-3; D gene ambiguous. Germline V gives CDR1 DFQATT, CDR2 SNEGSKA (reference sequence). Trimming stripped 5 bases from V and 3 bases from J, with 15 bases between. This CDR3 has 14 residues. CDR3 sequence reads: CSAGYEGSTDTQYF. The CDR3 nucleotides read TGCAGTGCTGGATACGAAGGGTCGACAGATACGCAGTATTTT.

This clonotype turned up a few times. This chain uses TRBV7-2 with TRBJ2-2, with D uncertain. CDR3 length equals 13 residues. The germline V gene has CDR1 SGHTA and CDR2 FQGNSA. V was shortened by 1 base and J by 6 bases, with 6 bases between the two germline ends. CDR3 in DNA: TGTGCCAGCAGCTTAGGTTACTCCGGGGAGCTGTTTTTT. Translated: CASSLGYSGELFF.

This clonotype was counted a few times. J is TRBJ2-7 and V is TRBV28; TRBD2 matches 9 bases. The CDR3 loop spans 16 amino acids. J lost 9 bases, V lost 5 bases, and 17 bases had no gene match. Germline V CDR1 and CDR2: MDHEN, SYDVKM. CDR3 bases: TGTGCCAGCAGTCTCTTAGCGGGAGAGGGGACACGTCGGCAGTACTTC. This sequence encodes CASSLLAGEGTRRQYF.

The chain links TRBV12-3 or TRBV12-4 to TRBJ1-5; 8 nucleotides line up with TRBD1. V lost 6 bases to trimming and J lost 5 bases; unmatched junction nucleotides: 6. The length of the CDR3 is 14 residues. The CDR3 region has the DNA TGTGCCAGCAGGTCCACAGGGGGAGATCAGCCCCAGCATTTT. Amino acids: CASRSTGGDQPQHF.

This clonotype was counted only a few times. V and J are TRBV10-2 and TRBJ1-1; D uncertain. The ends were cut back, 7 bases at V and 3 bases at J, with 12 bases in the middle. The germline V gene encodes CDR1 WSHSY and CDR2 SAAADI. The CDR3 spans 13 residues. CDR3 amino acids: CASTRPGDTEAFF. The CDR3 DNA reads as TGCGCCAGCACCAGGCCCGGGGACACTGAAGCTTTCTTT.

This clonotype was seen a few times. This chain's CDR3 is CASSPDVEGEQYF. The DNA for the CDR3 is TGTGCCAGCTCACCTGACGTGGAGGGGGAGCAGTACTTC. This chain uses TRBV18 with TRBJ2-7, with D perhaps TRBD2 (6 bases). The V and J ends lost 3 bases and 7 bases respectively, with 13 bases between them. CDR1 is KGHSH, CDR2 LQKENI, per germline. The CDR3 is 13 amino acids.

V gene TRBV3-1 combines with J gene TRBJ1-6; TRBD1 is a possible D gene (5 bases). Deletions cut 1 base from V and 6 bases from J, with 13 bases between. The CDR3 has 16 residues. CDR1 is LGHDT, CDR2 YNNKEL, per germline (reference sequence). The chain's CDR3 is CASSQGERGFNSPLHF. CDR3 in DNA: TGTGCCAGCAGCCAAGGGGAAAGGGGTTTTAATTCACCCCTCCACTTT.

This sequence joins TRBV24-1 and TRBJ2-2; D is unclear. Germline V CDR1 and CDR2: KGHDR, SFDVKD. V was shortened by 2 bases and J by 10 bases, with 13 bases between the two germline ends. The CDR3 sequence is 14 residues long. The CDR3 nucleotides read TGTGCCACCAGTGATTCGGGTACCTTGGAGGAGCTGTTTTTT. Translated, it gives CATSDSGTLEELFF.

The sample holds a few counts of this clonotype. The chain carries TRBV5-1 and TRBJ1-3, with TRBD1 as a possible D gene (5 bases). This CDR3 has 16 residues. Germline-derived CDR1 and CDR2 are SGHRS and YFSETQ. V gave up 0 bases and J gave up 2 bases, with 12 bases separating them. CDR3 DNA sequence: TGCGCCAGCAGCTTGGAAGGGACGGCGCCTGGAAACACCATATATTTT. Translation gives CASSLEGTAPGNTIYF.